This T cell receptor beta chain is from a study of molecular identifiers for immune sequencing clone quantification. Findings and limits, study-wide: Clones above 20 RNA copies contained over 97% of effector molecules and under 1% of naive molecules.

As previously described, bulk TCR libraries were made using listed TCR primers. TCRdb processed the PCR reads anew with MiXCR; each CDR3 protein has one entry. Here the sample spans approximately 670,000 distinct CDR3 sequences, about 20% being singletons. In this sample, this clonotype turned up a few times. Antigen specificity is unknown. Germline lookup yields CDR1 SQVTM and CDR2 ANQGSEA. The V and J ends lost 1 base and 1 base, in that order; junction bases with no gene match: 11. This CDR3 contains 19 residues. For naive CD8 T cells, sorting used the CD8+CD4-CCR7+CD45RA+ phenotype. The receptor was derived from a human donor in good health. Some libraries in this study had Jurkat cell RNA spiked in. This chain links TRBV29-1 with TRBJ2-1; 12 positions match TRBD1. The sample comprised naive CD8+ T cells from blood, with Jurkat cell RNA spiked in. The subset here: FACS-sorted CD8+CD4-CCR7+CD45RA+ naive T cells. CDR3 DNA sequence: TGCAGCGTTGAAGGGGGGGGACAGGGGGCGCAGAGTTCCTACAATGAGCAGTTCTTC. Translating it yields CSVEGGGQGAQSSYNEQFF.